Below are 23 T cell receptor beta chains sequenced from a single sample in a study of shared clonotypes between healthy human individuals. Using immunoSEQ multiplex PCR, the repertoire was profiled, and TCRdb retains in-frame clones only, with some absent. The sample shows a few million clones, around 90% of them seen only once. Sequenced: naive CD4+ T cells sorted from blood. Subset meaning: CD45RA+ positively selected. These receptors all come from a man younger than 35 in good health.

The gene calls are TRBV2 and TRBJ1-1; a possible D gene is TRBD1 (6 bases). The V gene's germline CDR1 is SNHLY and CDR2 FYNNEI. V lost 7 bases and J lost 4, with 22 bases in between. CDR3 length: 16 amino acids. CDR3 bases: TGTGCCAGCAACGGGACACCGGACCCATTGGGCACTGAAGCTTTCTTT. The encoded protein is CASNGTPDPLGTEAFF.

The V and J genes are TRBV5-6 and TRBJ2-7; TRBD2 matches 7 bases. The CDR3 spans 15 residues. V gave up 2 bases and J gave up 4 bases; unmatched junction bases: 9. CDR1 SGHDT and CDR2 YYEEEE come from the germline V gene. The CDR3 sequence is CASSFMIRGGYEQYF. The CDR3 DNA is TGTGCCAGCAGCTTTATGATCCGCGGGGGATACGAGCAGTACTTC. Looking up the rest from reference TRBV5-6 and TRBJ2-7 gives the full variable domain: DAGVTQSPTHLIKTRGQQVTLRCSPKSGHDTVSWYQQALGQGPQFIFQYYEEEERQRGNFPDRFSGHQFPNYSSELNVNALLLGDSALYLCASSFMIRGGYEQYFGPGTRLTVT.

The rearrangement uses TRBV6-5 and TRBJ2-1; D assignment may be TRBD1 or TRBD2 (6 bases each). The CDR3 spans 15 residues. From germline, CDR1 is MNHEY and CDR2 SVGAGI. The V end lost 9 bases, the J end lost 1 base, and 16 bases lay between the germline ends. CDR3 loop: CASRGPPDSYNEQFF. CDR3 DNA sequence: TGTGCCAGTCGGGGGCCCCCTGATTCCTACAATGAGCAGTTCTTC.

A single count supports this clone. The V call is TRBV6-1, the J call TRBJ2-7; possibly TRBD1 for D (6 bases). Trimming shortened V by 8 bases and J by 0 bases, and 14 bases separated the two germline ends. In germline, CDR1 is MNHNS, CDR2 SASEGT. This CDR3 is built from 14 residues. The CDR3 is CASLRQESSYEQYF. The CDR3 nucleotides are TGTGCCAGCCTCAGACAGGAGAGCTCCTACGAGCAGTACTTC.

The chain uses TRBV5-1 and TRBJ1-1, with 10 positions matching TRBD1. V lost 7 bases, J lost 6 bases, and 6 bases stayed unmatched. This CDR3 has 13 residues. From germline, CDR1 is SGHRS and CDR2 YFSETQ. CDR3 coding DNA: TGCGCCAGCGCGTGGGACAGGGGCTCTGAAGCTTTCTTT. The encoded protein is CASAWDRGSEAFF. Supplemented by reference TRBV5-1 and TRBJ1-1, the full variable domain reads KAGVTQTPRYLIKTRGQQVTLSCSPISGHRSVSWYQQTPGQGLQFLFEYFSETQRNKGNFPGRFSGRQFSNSRSEMNVSTLELGDSALYLCASAWDRGSEAFFGQGTRLTVV.

This chain joins TRBV5-6 and TRBJ2-2; 10 bases line up with TRBD2. V shed 1 base and J 4 bases; nucleotides not matched to a gene: 1. Germline assignment: CDR1 SGHDT and CDR2 YYEEEE. This CDR3 is 15 amino acids long. CDR3 in DNA: TGTGCCAGCAGCTTGATAGCGGGAGGCACCGGGGAGCTGTTTTTT. Translated: CASSLIAGGTGELFF.

The CDR3 reads CATSKQGADTQYF. The CDR3 DNA is TGTGCCACCAGCAAACAGGGGGCAGATACGCAGTATTTT. The V call is TRBV15, the J call TRBJ2-3; 8 bases fit TRBD1. V lost 4 bases and J lost 4; bases outside the gene matches: 1. Looked up from germline, CDR1 is LNHNV and CDR2 is YYDKDF (reference sequence). This CDR3 is 13 amino acids long.

A note on this clone: One end of the junction fails to match germline, which may point to a read error. The chain uses TRBV27 and TRBJ2-7; 9 nucleotides line up with TRBD1. The CDR3 is 13 amino acids. Germline-derived CDR1 and CDR2 are MNHEY and SMNVEV (reference sequence). This CDR3 reads CASSPGQGNRFRF. The CDR3 DNA sequence: TGTGCCAGCAGTCCGGGACAGGGTAACCGGTTTCGCTTC.

This chain connects TRBV5-4 to TRBJ2-5, with 10 bases that match TRBD2. V shed 4 bases and J 4 bases; nucleotides not matched to a gene: 10. The CDR3 spans 16 residues. The germline V gene encodes CDR1 SGHNT and CDR2 YYREEE (reference sequence). CDR3 loop: CASSEPAAGGRETQYF. The CDR3 coding sequence is TGTGCCAGCAGCGAACCTGCAGCGGGGGGGCGAGAGACCCAGTACTTC.

The gene calls are TRBV30 and TRBJ2-5, with unresolved D. Germline CDR1 reads GTSNPN; CDR2 reads SVGIG (reference sequence). The V end was cut by 0 bases, the J end by 5 bases, with 13 bases between. This CDR3 is built from 14 residues. This CDR3 is CAWSVRWQRETQYF. The CDR3 coding sequence is TGTGCCTGGAGTGTACGGTGGCAGAGGGAGACCCAGTACTTC. Full variable domain (outside the CDR3, taken from reference TRBV30 and TRBJ2-5): SQTIHQWPATLVQPVGSPLSLECTVEGTSNPNLYWYRQAAGRGLQLLFYSVGIGQISSEVPQNLSASRPQDRQFILSSKKLLLSDSGFYLCAWSVRWQRETQYFGPGTRLLVL.

The chain uses TRBV4-1 and TRBJ2-7; 9 positions match TRBD2. Germline V CDR1 and CDR2: MGHRA, YSYEKL. The length of the CDR3 is 17 residues. Unmatched junction bases numbered 7, after V lost 1 base and J lost 0 bases. CDR3 amino acids: CASSQGASGGFSYEQYF. The DNA of the CDR3 is TGCGCCAGCAGCCAAGGGGCCAGCGGGGGGTTCTCCTACGAGCAGTACTTC.

The J gene is TRBJ1-5, the V gene TRBV19, with D uncertain. V dropped 6 bases and J dropped 0 bases, with 12 bases sitting between them. Germline V gene data show CDR1 as LNHDA and CDR2 as SQIVND (reference sequence). The CDR3 runs to 15 residues. The CDR3 sequence is CASRAAGYSNQPQHF. DNA for the CDR3: TGTGCCAGTAGGGCGGCCGGTTATAGCAATCAGCCCCAGCATTTT.

The V gene is TRBV20-1, the J gene TRBJ2-7; D not resolved. Trimming left V 8 bases short and J 2 bases short, with 10 bases between. This CDR3 has 11 amino acids. CDR1 is DFQATT and CDR2 is SNEGSKA in the germline V gene (reference sequence). The CDR3 sequence: CSLPGAYEQYF. Written as DNA, the CDR3 is TGCAGTCTCCCCGGAGCCTACGAGCAGTACTTC.

J is TRBJ2-1 and V is TRBV9; TRBD1 agrees at 7 bases. Trimming cost V 0 bases and J 5 bases; bases outside gene matches: 17. CDR1 and CDR2 from the germline V gene are SGDLS and YYNGEE. CDR3 length: 19 residues. This CDR3 reads CASSVASWIRDSGNNEQFF. In DNA, the CDR3 is TGTGCCAGCAGCGTAGCCTCCTGGATCCGGGACAGCGGTAACAATGAGCAGTTCTTC.

The DNA of the CDR3 is TGTGCCAGCAGCTCCTGGGGTGTCATACGGTACGAGCAGTACTTC. Protein sequence: CASSSWGVIRYEQYF. This chain uses TRBV7-9 with TRBJ2-7, with D unresolved. V lost 4 bases, J lost 4 bases, and 17 bases lay in between. CDR1 SEHNR and CDR2 FQNEAQ come from the germline V gene (reference sequence). The CDR3 is 15 residues long.

This chain uses TRBV30 with TRBJ2-7, with no clear D. Germline lookup yields CDR1 GTSNPN and CDR2 SVGIG (reference sequence). Trimming took off 1 base at V and 6 bases at J, with 7 bases between the two ends. This CDR3 spans 11 amino acids. The CDR3 protein is CAWSEMGEQYF. CDR3 nucleotide sequence: TGTGCCTGGAGTGAAATGGGCGAGCAGTACTTC.

This CDR3 is CASSLVEHSGELFF. In nucleotides, the CDR3 is TGCGCCAGCAGCTTGGTAGAACATAGCGGGGAGCTGTTTTTT. The rearrangement links TRBV5-1 to TRBJ2-2; D is undetermined. The ends were cut back, 0 bases at V and 7 bases at J, with 10 bases in the middle. Per germline, CDR1 SGHRS and CDR2 YFSETQ. The CDR3 totals 14 residues.

Comments on this clone: Distinct nucleotide sequences in the sample also encode this CDR3. This rearrangement joins TRBV6-5 to TRBJ2-7; D tentatively fits TRBD1 or TRBD2 (6 bases each). The germline V and J ends were trimmed by 6 bases and 7 bases, with 10 bases remaining between them. The CDR3 runs to 11 residues. Germline CDR1 and CDR2: MNHEY and SVGAGI. CDR3: CASSQGREQYF. CDR3 nucleotide sequence: TGTGCCAGCAGCCAGGGGAGGGAGCAGTACTTC.

The gene calls are TRBV6-5 and TRBJ1-5; D might be TRBD1 (5 bases). V lost 5 bases and J lost 3, with 11 bases in between. The V gene's germline CDR1 is MNHEY and CDR2 SVGAGI. This CDR3 has 14 amino acids. CDR3 protein: CASSPDRDNQPQHF. The CDR3 DNA sequence: TGTGCCAGCAGTCCTGACAGAGACAATCAGCCCCAGCATTTT.

The chain joins TRBV29-1 to TRBJ2-1; 9 bases line up with TRBD2. Per germline, CDR1 SQVTM and CDR2 ANQGSEA. Trimming removed 4 bases from V and 7 bases from J; junction bases left unmatched: 8. This CDR3 has 14 amino acids. CDR3 bases: TGCAGCGTTGTACGGAGCGGGAGGACTAATGAGCAGTTCTTC. It specifies CSVVRSGRTNEQFF.

The gene calls are TRBV7-2 and TRBJ2-2, with D perhaps TRBD2 (5 bases). V was pared by 5 bases and J by 2 bases, with 18 bases between. Germline lookup yields CDR1 SGHTA and CDR2 FQGNSA. There are 17 residues in the CDR3. The CDR3 DNA reads TGTGCCAGCAGCCAGCATGTAAAGAGCGGCAACACCGGGGAGCTGTTTTTT. Its translation: CASSQHVKSGNTGELFF.

The V gene is TRBV13, the J gene TRBJ2-3; possible D gene TRBD2, 6 bases. V lost 3 bases and J 2 bases, leaving 12 bases between the germline ends. CDR1 and CDR2 (germline): PRHDT, FYEKMQ (reference sequence). This CDR3 has 15 amino acids. CDR3 nucleotide sequence: TGTGCCAGCAGCTTTAGCGGAACGTACACAGATACGCAGTATTTT. It encodes CASSFSGTYTDTQYF. The variable domain in full, completed from reference TRBV13 and TRBJ2-3, reads AAGVIQSPRHLIKEKRETATLKCYPIPRHDTVYWYQQGPGQDPQFLISFYEKMQSDKGSIPDRFSAQQFSDYHSELNMSSLELGDSALYFCASSFSGTYTDTQYFGPGTRLTVL.

V is TRBV20-1 and J is TRBJ2-1; no definite D call. V lost 6 bases, J lost 7 bases, and 7 bases lay in between. The CDR3 runs 10 residues. Germline loops: CDR1 DFQATT, CDR2 SNEGSKA (reference sequence). CDR3 in amino acids: CSAQPNEQFF. In DNA form, the CDR3 reads TGCAGTGCCCAGCCAAATGAGCAGTTCTTC.